One sample yielded the 10 T cell receptor beta chains listed below, sequenced in a study of response to subunit inactivated influenza vaccine. TCRdb reprocessed the RT-PCR reads via MiXCR and lists one record per CDR3 protein. The sample contains more than 700,000 distinct CDR3 sequences, around 20% of which appear only once. The sample in question was PBMCs from blood, obtained about 5 days after vaccination. The receptors shown here come from a man in his forties or fifties who received an inactivated influenza vaccine.

This clonotype was seen only a few times. The J gene is TRBJ2-1, the V gene TRBV29-1; the D is unclear. The CDR3 totals 13 residues. Germline V gives CDR1 SQVTM, CDR2 ANQGSEA. V was clipped by 6 bases and J by 7 bases, with 16 bases between them. The CDR3 spells CSVSELATNEQFF. CDR3 nucleotides: TGCAGCGTGTCGGAGCTGGCAACGAATGAGCAGTTCTTC.

The chain uses TRBV20-1 and TRBJ2-5; either TRBD1 or TRBD2 may supply D (5 bases each). The V end was cut by 0 bases, the J end by 5 bases, with 19 bases between. The CDR3 totals 16 residues. Germline lookup yields CDR1 DFQATT and CDR2 SNEGSKA (reference sequence). In nucleotides, the CDR3 is TGCAGTGCTAGAGATCCCATGAGGGGAACTCGGGAGACCCAGTACTTC. Protein product: CSARDPMRGTRETQYF.

The gene calls are TRBV9 and TRBJ1-2; 7 bases are shared with TRBD1. CDR1 and CDR2 from the germline V gene are SGDLS and YYNGEE. This CDR3 comprises 15 residues. V lost 3 bases to trimming and J lost 8 bases; unmatched junction nucleotides: 13. CDR3 coding DNA: TGTGCCAGCAGCGCAGGGACAGAAGGTCGTAGGGGCTACACCTTC. Translated, it gives CASSAGTEGRRGYTF.

This clonotype was counted between two and nine times. The chain combines TRBV7-2 with TRBJ2-1; TRBD2 might be the D (6 bases). V lost 2 bases and J 12 bases, leaving 11 bases between the germline ends. Looked up from germline, CDR1 is SGHTA and CDR2 is FQGNSA. The length of the CDR3 is 12 residues. CDR3 protein: CASSLSGSWQFF. The DNA for the CDR3 is TGTGCCAGCAGCTTATCCGGGAGTTGGCAGTTCTTC.

The chain combines TRBV7-6 with TRBJ2-1; 7 bases are shared with TRBD1. Germline V gene lookup returns CDR1 SGHVS and CDR2 FNYEAQ. Trimming removed 0 bases from V and 3 bases from J; junction bases left unmatched: 2. CDR3 length: 15 residues. The CDR3 DNA follows: TGTGCCAGCAGCTTAGCCGGGACAGTCTACAATGAGCAGTTCTTC. The encoded protein is CASSLAGTVYNEQFF.

Turning to this clonotype: The junction departs from germline at one end; a sequencing error may be responsible. The CDR3 DNA follows: TGTGCCAGCAGTTCGGGACAGGTCTCCAATGAGCAGGTCTTC. This encodes CASSSGQVSNEQVF. The chain uses TRBV6-5 and TRBJ2-1; 8 bases align to TRBD1. Germline CDR1 MNHEY, CDR2 SVGAGI. This CDR3 has 14 amino acids.

There are a few counts of this clonotype. The chain is built from TRBV20-1 and TRBJ2-1, with 8 bases identical to TRBD2. The J segment lost 4 bases and the V segment lost 6 bases, leaving 8 bases of the junction unmatched. The CDR3 is 14 amino acids. Looked up from germline, CDR1 is DFQATT and CDR2 is SNEGSKA (reference sequence). The CDR3 nucleotides are TGCAGTGCAGCCAGACTAGCGAGATACAATGAGCAGTTCTTC. This translates into CSAARLARYNEQFF.

This clonotype occurred a few times. This chain links TRBV7-8 with TRBJ2-7; 8 nucleotides match TRBD1. Trimming removed 4 bases from V and 3 bases from J; junction bases left unmatched: 11. The CDR3 is made up of 16 amino acids. From germline, CDR1 is SGHVS and CDR2 FQNEAQ. In DNA, the CDR3 is TGTGCCAGCAGCTGGGACAGGAAAAGCCCAGACTACGAGCAGTACTTC. Protein: CASSWDRKSPDYEQYF. The full variable domain, in which reference TRBV7-8 and TRBJ2-7 provide the parts outside the CDR3, is GAGVSQSPRYKVAKRGQDVALRCDPISGHVSLFWYQQALGQGPEFLTYFQNEAQLDKSGLPSDRFFAERPEGSVSTLKIQRTQQEDSAVYLCASSWDRKSPDYEQYFGPGTRLTVT.

The chain joins TRBV5-1 to TRBJ2-3, with 10 bases fitting TRBD2. The CDR3 sequence is 17 residues long. Per the germline V gene, CDR1 is SGHRS and CDR2 is YFSETQ. Trimming cost V 3 bases and J 0 bases; bases outside gene matches: 7. The CDR3 is CASSSISLAGSTDTQYF. The CDR3 nucleotides are TGCGCCAGCAGCTCGATATCACTAGCGGGGAGCACAGATACGCAGTATTTT.

V is TRBV15 and J is TRBJ2-5; 12 bases map to TRBD2. V was pared by 3 bases and J by 5 bases, with 16 bases of the junction left unmatched. Looked up from germline, CDR1 is LNHNV and CDR2 is YYDKDF (reference sequence). The length of the CDR3 is 19 residues. This chain's CDR3 is CATSSVFRASGRAWETQYF. DNA for the CDR3: TGTGCCACCAGCAGCGTTTTTAGGGCTAGCGGGAGGGCCTGGGAGACCCAGTACTTC.